These T cell receptor beta chains were read from a single sample in a study of response to subunit inactivated influenza vaccine. From the RT-PCR reads, TCRdb called clonotypes with MiXCR, one entry per CDR3 protein. The repertoire includes hundreds of thousands of distinct CDR3 sequences, about 14% of them detected once, and about 7.6% sits in the top ten. This specimen was PBMCs from blood, taken around two weeks before vaccination. These receptors all stem from a man aged 45-65 years who received an inactivated influenza vaccine. CDR3s include the opening cysteine and the closing phenylalanine or tryptophan. The order of the fields is V gene, clone size, J gene, D gene, CDR3 protein, CDR3 DNA. A D gene is named only where the DNA matches it firmly. For some rows the clone size is stated as once, few or many, or as a class when expanded; others skip it.

v_call: TRBV6-1; clone_size: NA; j_call: TRBJ2-2; d_call: TRBD1; cdr3_aa: CASNPGTGGSGELFF; cdr3_nt: TGTGCCAGCAACCCCGGGACAGGGGGGTCCGGGGAGCTGTTTTTT
v_call: TRBV2; clone_size: once; j_call: TRBJ1-4; d_call: TRBD1; cdr3_aa: CASSERSTGDGKLFF; cdr3_nt: TGTGCCAGCAGCGAAAGGTCGACAGGGGACGGAAAACTGTTTTTT
v_call: TRBV20-1; clone_size: few; j_call: TRBJ2-7; d_call: NA; cdr3_aa: CSASLQVYEQYF; cdr3_nt: TGCAGTGCTTCCTTGCAGGTCTACGAGCAGTACTTC
v_call: TRBV25-1; clone_size: NA; j_call: TRBJ1-6; d_call: NA; cdr3_aa: CASGSYPLHF; cdr3_nt: TGTGCCAGCGGGTCTTATCCCCTCCACTTT
v_call: TRBV9; clone_size: NA; j_call: TRBJ2-2; d_call: NA; cdr3_aa: CASSGKVMTGELFF; cdr3_nt: TGTGCCAGCAGCGGGAAGGTAATGACCGGGGAGCTGTTTTTT
v_call: TRBV21-1; clone_size: NA; j_call: TRBJ1-1; d_call: NA; cdr3_aa: CASRCENTEAFF; cdr3_nt: TGTGCCAGCAGGTGTGAGAACACTGAAGCTTTCTTT
v_call: TRBV5-1; clone_size: NA; j_call: TRBJ1-2; d_call: NA; cdr3_aa: CASSLNTGAPGYTF; cdr3_nt: TGCGCCAGCAGCCTAAATACAGGAGCGCCCGGCTACACCTTC
v_call: TRBV9; clone_size: NA; j_call: TRBJ2-7; d_call: NA; cdr3_aa: CASSSRQGEGGEQYF; cdr3_nt: TGTGCCAGCAGCTCCCGTCAGGGAGAAGGAGGGGAGCAGTACTTC
v_call: TRBV25-1; clone_size: NA; j_call: TRBJ2-5; d_call: NA; cdr3_aa: CASSDSSRRSETQYF; cdr3_nt: TGTGCCAGCAGTGATTCCTCAAGAAGGTCGGAGACCCAGTACTTC
v_call: TRBV20-1; clone_size: few; j_call: TRBJ2-7; d_call: NA; cdr3_aa: CSARVPFSYEQYF; cdr3_nt: TGCAGTGCTAGAGTTCCCTTCTCCTACGAGCAGTACTTC
v_call: TRBV10-3; clone_size: many; j_call: TRBJ2-5; d_call: NA; cdr3_aa: CAIGDQETQYF; cdr3_nt: TGTGCCATCGGGGACCAAGAGACCCAGTACTTC
v_call: TRBV5-1; clone_size: many; j_call: TRBJ2-5; d_call: NA; cdr3_aa: CASAKSGAETQYF; cdr3_nt: TGCGCCAGCGCTAAATCGGGGGCAGAGACCCAGTACTTC
v_call: TRBV4-1; clone_size: NA; j_call: TRBJ1-3; d_call: TRBD1; cdr3_aa: CASSQVAVQGVNTIYF; cdr3_nt: TGCGCCAGCAGCCAAGTGGCGGTACAGGGGGTAAACACCATATATTTT
v_call: TRBV7-6; clone_size: NA; j_call: TRBJ2-7; d_call: NA; cdr3_aa: CASSLSPGPTYEQYF; cdr3_nt: TGTGCCAGCAGCTTAAGTCCGGGACCAACCTACGAGCAGTACTTC
v_call: TRBV4-3; clone_size: NA; j_call: TRBJ2-5; d_call: NA; cdr3_aa: CASSQDVLGGRETQYF; cdr3_nt: TGCGCCAGCAGCCAGGACGTTCTAGGGGGAAGGGAGACCCAGTACTTC
v_call: TRBV7-8; clone_size: few; j_call: TRBJ2-7; d_call: NA; cdr3_aa: CASSADPVRRAFDEQYF; cdr3_nt: TGTGCCAGCAGCGCAGATCCGGTGAGGAGGGCCTTCGACGAGCAGTACTTC
v_call: TRBV27; clone_size: NA; j_call: TRBJ2-6; d_call: NA; cdr3_aa: CASSTLGATGANVLTF; cdr3_nt: TGTGCCAGCAGTACCCTCGGAGCGACTGGGGCCAACGTCCTGACTTTC
v_call: TRBV4-1; clone_size: NA; j_call: TRBJ1-1; d_call: TRBD1; cdr3_aa: CASSQGRGPNTEAFF; cdr3_nt: TGCGCCAGCAGCCAAGGCAGGGGGCCGAACACTGAAGCTTTCTTT
v_call: TRBV4-2; clone_size: many; j_call: TRBJ1-1; d_call: TRBD1; cdr3_aa: CASSQVGGGGWGANTEAFF; cdr3_nt: TGTGCCAGCAGCCAAGTCGGAGGAGGGGGCTGGGGAGCGAACACTGAAGCTTTCTTT
v_call: TRBV27; clone_size: NA; j_call: TRBJ1-1; d_call: NA; cdr3_aa: CASSLSDGTVGYTEAFF; cdr3_nt: TGTGCCAGCAGTTTATCGGATGGGACGGTGGGGTACACTGAAGCTTTCTTT
v_call: TRBV11-2; clone_size: many; j_call: TRBJ2-1; d_call: TRBD2; cdr3_aa: CASSHVVAGGDNEQFF; cdr3_nt: TGTGCCAGCAGCCATGTCGTAGCGGGAGGTGACAATGAGCAGTTCTTC
v_call: TRBV5-1; clone_size: NA; j_call: TRBJ2-3; d_call: TRBD2; cdr3_aa: CASSLGRLAVITDTQYF; cdr3_nt: TGCGCCAGCAGCTTGGGGAGACTAGCGGTGATCACAGATACGCAGTATTTT
v_call: TRBV10-3; clone_size: few; j_call: TRBJ1-1; d_call: NA; cdr3_aa: CAIADTRGTEAFF; cdr3_nt: TGTGCCATCGCCGACACCCGTGGCACTGAAGCTTTCTTT
v_call: TRBV18; clone_size: NA; j_call: TRBJ1-2; d_call: NA; cdr3_aa: CASSPRQNYGYTF; cdr3_nt: TGTGCCAGCTCACCACGGCAGAACTATGGCTACACCTTC
v_call: TRBV28; clone_size: NA; j_call: TRBJ2-7; d_call: TRBD1; cdr3_aa: CASRAPGTAYEQYF; cdr3_nt: TGTGCCAGCAGGGCCCCTGGGACAGCCTACGAGCAGTACTTC
v_call: TRBV20-1; clone_size: NA; j_call: TRBJ1-5; d_call: NA; cdr3_aa: CSARPPGPAGQPQHF; cdr3_nt: TGCAGTGCTAGACCTCCGGGACCAGCGGGGCAGCCCCAGCATTTT
v_call: TRBV9; clone_size: NA; j_call: TRBJ1-1; d_call: NA; cdr3_aa: CASSPATPRTEAFF; cdr3_nt: TGTGCCAGCAGCCCAGCTACCCCGCGAACTGAAGCTTTCTTT
v_call: TRBV29-1; clone_size: NA; j_call: TRBJ1-5; d_call: NA; cdr3_aa: CSVGESGNQPQHF; cdr3_nt: TGCAGCGTTGGGGAATCGGGCAATCAGCCCCAGCATTTT